These 18 T cell receptor beta chains came from one sample sequenced in a study of cytomegalovirus exposure and HLA in healthy donors. Both 60 Vbeta primers and 13 Jbeta primers went into the PCR. TCRdb keeps only in-frame clones here, not all; method: immunoSEQ multiplex PCR. The sample carries 200,000 to 250,000 clones, around 75% recorded once. Sequenced input: PBMCs. These receptors all come from a woman in her twenties or thirties in good health and CMV-seronegative.

This chain connects TRBV19 to TRBJ1-5, with D unclear. The CDR3 totals 13 residues. Germline CDR1 LNHDA, CDR2 SQIVND (reference sequence). V lost 8 bases and J 11 bases, leaving 19 bases between the germline ends. CDR3 sequence (DNA): TGTGCCAGTTCACCCGGGGTACCCACGGCCCAGCATTTT. Translated, it gives CASSPGVPTAQHF.

The V and J genes are TRBV27 and TRBJ1-1; weak D call: TRBD1 (6 bases). Trimming pared 6 bases from V and 3 bases from J, leaving 11 bases between. This CDR3 spans 13 amino acids. Germline lookup yields CDR1 MNHEY and CDR2 SMNVEV (reference sequence). The CDR3 loop is CASRRQVDTEAFF. The CDR3, as DNA: TGTGCCAGCAGACGACAGGTGGACACTGAAGCTTTCTTT.

The rearrangement links TRBV7-9 to TRBJ2-5, with D perhaps matching TRBD2 (5 bases). This CDR3 has 17 residues. In germline, CDR1 is SEHNR, CDR2 FQNEAQ (reference sequence). The V end lost 2 bases, the J end lost 1 base, and 17 bases lay between the germline ends. The CDR3 protein is CASSLSHGGDIQETQYF. Here the CDR3 DNA reads TGTGCCAGCAGCTTAAGCCACGGAGGAGACATCCAAGAGACCCAGTACTTC.

This sequence joins TRBV11-2 and TRBJ2-5, with a tentative D call TRBD2 (5 bases). Trimming took off 1 base at V and 4 bases at J, with 7 bases between the two ends. Germline V lookup: CDR1 SGHAT, CDR2 FQNNGV. There are 13 residues in the CDR3. The CDR3 protein is CASSLGLIETQYF. The CDR3 coding sequence is TGTGCCAGCAGCTTAGGACTAATAGAGACCCAGTACTTC. The variable domain in full, with the rest retrieved from reference TRBV11-2 and TRBJ2-5, is EAGVAQSPRYKIIEKRQSVAFWCNPISGHATLYWYQQILGQGPKLLIQFQNNGVVDDSQLPKDRFSAERLKGVDSTLKIQPAKLEDSAVYLCASSLGLIETQYFGPGTRLLVL.

This clone was seen more than once but under ten times. The sample holds other DNA sequences that translate to the same CDR3. The chain employs TRBV7-9 and TRBJ1-2; 7 positions agree with TRBD1. Germline-derived CDR1 and CDR2 are SEHNR and FQNEAQ (reference sequence). V gave up 5 bases and J gave up 2 bases; unmatched junction bases: 2. CDR3 length: 13 amino acids. The CDR3 DNA reads TGTGCCAGCAGCCTGGGACAGAACTATGGCTACACCTTC. As protein: CASSLGQNYGYTF.

The rearrangement links TRBV5-1 to TRBJ1-1; tentative D call: TRBD1 (6 bases). CDR3 size: 14 residues. V was clipped by 0 bases and J by 2 bases, with 8 bases between them. In germline, CDR1 is SGHRS, CDR2 YFSETQ. CDR3 region: CASSLGTVNTEAFF. The CDR3 bases are TGCGCCAGCAGCTTGGGGACAGTTAACACTGAAGCTTTCTTT. The full variable domain, completed using reference TRBV5-1 and TRBJ1-1, is KAGVTQTPRYLIKTRGQQVTLSCSPISGHRSVSWYQQTPGQGLQFLFEYFSETQRNKGNFPGRFSGRQFSNSRSEMNVSTLELGDSALYLCASSLGTVNTEAFFGQGTRLTVV.

This clone showed up just a few times. The V gene is TRBV19, the J gene TRBJ2-7; perhaps TRBD1 as D (5 bases). Germline CDR1 is LNHDA and CDR2 is SQIVND (reference sequence). This CDR3 is 17 amino acids long. The V and J ends lost 7 bases and 0 bases respectively, with 22 bases between them. The CDR3 region is CASTPRAQGIVSYEQYF. The CDR3 DNA follows: TGTGCCAGTACCCCAAGGGCGCAGGGCATTGTCTCCTACGAGCAGTACTTC.

A single count supports this clone. The gene calls are TRBV7-9 and TRBJ2-2; TRBD1 matches at 9 bases. Germline CDR1 and CDR2: SEHNR and FQNEAQ (reference sequence). This CDR3 has 16 amino acids. The junction had 10 bases not matched to a gene; V was cut back by 4 bases and J by 7 bases. The CDR3 DNA sequence: TGTGCCAGCAGCTCCCGGGACAGGGCCGCGAGCGGGGAGCTGTTTTTT. The encoded protein is CASSSRDRAASGELFF.

The CDR3 reads CSAREDNEQFF. In DNA, the CDR3 is TGCAGTGCTCGGGAAGACAATGAGCAGTTCTTC. The rearrangement links TRBV20-1 to TRBJ2-1; D is possibly TRBD2 (5 bases). The CDR3 spans 11 residues. Germline CDR1 reads DFQATT; CDR2 reads SNEGSKA (reference sequence). Trimming pared 5 bases from V and 5 bases from J, leaving 7 bases between.

This clone occurred a few times. The V gene is TRBV19, the J gene TRBJ2-3, with a tentative D call TRBD2 (5 bases). The V gene lost 7 bases and the J gene lost 1 base, with 9 bases spanning the gap. Germline V gives CDR1 LNHDA, CDR2 SQIVND (reference sequence). There are 13 residues in the CDR3. The CDR3 sequence is CASKVGGTDTQYF. The CDR3 region has the DNA TGTGCCAGTAAGGTCGGGGGCACAGATACGCAGTATTTT.

The gene calls are TRBV5-1 and TRBJ2-1, with 9 bases aligning to TRBD2. V lost 0 bases and J lost 1; bases outside the gene matches: 11. CDR1 SGHRS and CDR2 YFSETQ come from the germline V gene. CDR3 length: 19 amino acids. CDR3 loop: CASSLEGGRLAGSYNEQFF. The CDR3, as DNA: TGCGCCAGCAGCTTGGAAGGCGGGAGGCTAGCGGGGTCCTACAATGAGCAGTTCTTC.

V and J are TRBV30 and TRBJ2-1; 13 positions match TRBD2. The junction had 9 bases not matched to a gene; V was cut back by 2 bases and J by 5 bases. The CDR3 has 17 amino acids. The germline V gene has CDR1 GTSNPN and CDR2 SVGIG (reference sequence). DNA of the CDR3: TGTGCCTGGAGTCCTTCGAGAGGACTAGCGGGAGACAATGAGCAGTTCTTC. Amino acids: CAWSPSRGLAGDNEQFF.

In nucleotides, the CDR3 is TGTGCCAGCAGTGTGAGCAGGGCCGAGGGCTACACCTTC. Residues: CASSVSRAEGYTF. The chain uses TRBV25-1 and TRBJ1-2; D might be TRBD1 (5 bases). Per germline, CDR1 MGHDK and CDR2 SYGVNS. Trimming took off 4 bases at V and 8 bases at J, with 14 bases between the two ends. The length of the CDR3 is 13 residues.

This clone was counted ten times or more. The chain combines TRBV6-1 with TRBJ2-1, with D possibly being TRBD1 (5 bases). Between the trimmed V and J ends, which lost 0 bases and 7 bases, there was a span of 13 bases. This CDR3 spans 15 amino acids. Germline V CDR1 and CDR2: MNHNS, SASEGT. The CDR3 protein is CASSEAQGLGNEQFF. CDR3 sequence (DNA): TGTGCCAGCAGTGAAGCCCAGGGCTTAGGGAATGAGCAGTTCTTC.

The J gene is TRBJ2-3, the V gene TRBV11-3; 8 bases are a match to TRBD2. This CDR3 spans 13 amino acids. CDR1 and CDR2 from the germline V gene are SGHNT and YENEEA. Unmatched junction bases numbered 3, after V lost 6 bases and J lost 4 bases. As DNA, the CDR3 is TGTGCCAGCAGGTCGGGACTAGCAGATACGCAGTATTTT. As protein: CASRSGLADTQYF.

This clone was counted only a few times. The chain couples TRBV5-1 to TRBJ2-1; 10 bases map to TRBD2. The CDR3 is made up of 16 amino acids. J lost 4 bases, V lost 1 base, and 5 bases had no gene match. Germline CDR1 SGHRS, CDR2 YFSETQ. DNA for the CDR3: TGCGCCAGCAGCTTGTCGGGACTAGCGACTTACAATGAGCAGTTCTTC. Its translation is CASSLSGLATYNEQFF.

The chain joins TRBV19 to TRBJ2-1, with 8 positions matching TRBD2. V lost 8 bases, J lost 4 bases, and 10 bases stayed unmatched. Germline CDR1 LNHDA, CDR2 SQIVND (reference sequence). The CDR3 is made up of 15 amino acids. CDR3: CASGWGLVPYNEQFF. The CDR3 DNA is TGTGCCAGTGGTTGGGGACTAGTACCTTACAATGAGCAGTTCTTC.

The chain uses TRBV6-1 and TRBJ1-3; 9 bases map to TRBD1. There are 15 residues in the CDR3. In germline, CDR1 is MNHNS, CDR2 SASEGT. The J segment lost 1 base and the V segment lost 6 bases, leaving 4 bases of the junction unmatched. The chain's CDR3 is CASRVGQGSGNTIYF. The CDR3, as DNA: TGTGCCAGCAGAGTAGGACAGGGGTCTGGAAACACCATATATTTT.